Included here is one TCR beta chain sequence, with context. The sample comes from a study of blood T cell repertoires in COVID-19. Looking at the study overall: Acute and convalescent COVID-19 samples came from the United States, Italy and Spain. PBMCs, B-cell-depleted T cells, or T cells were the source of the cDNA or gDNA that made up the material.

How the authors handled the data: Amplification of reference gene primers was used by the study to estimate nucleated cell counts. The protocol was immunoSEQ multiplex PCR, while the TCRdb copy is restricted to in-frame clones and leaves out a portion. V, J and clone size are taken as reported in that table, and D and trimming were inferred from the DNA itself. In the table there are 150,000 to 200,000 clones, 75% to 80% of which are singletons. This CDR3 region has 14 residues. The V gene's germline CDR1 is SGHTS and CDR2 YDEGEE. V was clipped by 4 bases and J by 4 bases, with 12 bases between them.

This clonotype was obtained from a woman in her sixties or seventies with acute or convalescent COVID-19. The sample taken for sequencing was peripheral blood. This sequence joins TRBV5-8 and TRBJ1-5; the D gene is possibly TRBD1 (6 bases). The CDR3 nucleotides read TGTGCCAGCAGCGGCAGGGGTGGAAATCAGCCCCAGCATTTT. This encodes CASSGRGGNQPQHF. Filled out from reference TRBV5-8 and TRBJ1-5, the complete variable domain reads EAGVTQSPTHLIKTRGQQATLRCSPISGHTSVYWYQQALGLGLQFLLWYDEGEERNRGNFPPRFSGRQFPNYSSELNVNALELEDSALYLCASSGRGGNQPQHFGDGTRLSIL.